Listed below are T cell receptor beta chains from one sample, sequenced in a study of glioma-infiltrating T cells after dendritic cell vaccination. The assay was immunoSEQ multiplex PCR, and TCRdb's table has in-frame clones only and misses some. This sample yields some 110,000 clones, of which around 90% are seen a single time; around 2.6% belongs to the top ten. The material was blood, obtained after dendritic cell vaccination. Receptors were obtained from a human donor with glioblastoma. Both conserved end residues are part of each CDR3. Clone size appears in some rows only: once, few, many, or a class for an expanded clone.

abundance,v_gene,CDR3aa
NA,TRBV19,CASSISQGRSETQYF
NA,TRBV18,CASSRRGPGSYNEQFF
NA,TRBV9,CASSEGSGPPSYNEQFF
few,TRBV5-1,CASSRTSGRDEQYF
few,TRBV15,CATSKRSLGANVLTF
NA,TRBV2,CASRSYGGRETQYF
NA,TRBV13,CASSLSQVIPKAFF
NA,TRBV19,CASSIGGTRTYEQYF
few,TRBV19,CASSTGQMNTEAFF
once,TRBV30,CAWSLGQGRAETQYF
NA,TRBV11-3,CASRSATNEKLFF
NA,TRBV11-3,CASSPSGRGTQETQYF
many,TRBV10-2,CASTSFLAGWDMNTEAFF
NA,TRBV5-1,CASSLGRGVGEKLFF
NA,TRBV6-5,CASMGERGVSYEQYF
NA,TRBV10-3,CAISDRRGGKVNTEAFF
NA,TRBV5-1,CASSSPDGANVLTF